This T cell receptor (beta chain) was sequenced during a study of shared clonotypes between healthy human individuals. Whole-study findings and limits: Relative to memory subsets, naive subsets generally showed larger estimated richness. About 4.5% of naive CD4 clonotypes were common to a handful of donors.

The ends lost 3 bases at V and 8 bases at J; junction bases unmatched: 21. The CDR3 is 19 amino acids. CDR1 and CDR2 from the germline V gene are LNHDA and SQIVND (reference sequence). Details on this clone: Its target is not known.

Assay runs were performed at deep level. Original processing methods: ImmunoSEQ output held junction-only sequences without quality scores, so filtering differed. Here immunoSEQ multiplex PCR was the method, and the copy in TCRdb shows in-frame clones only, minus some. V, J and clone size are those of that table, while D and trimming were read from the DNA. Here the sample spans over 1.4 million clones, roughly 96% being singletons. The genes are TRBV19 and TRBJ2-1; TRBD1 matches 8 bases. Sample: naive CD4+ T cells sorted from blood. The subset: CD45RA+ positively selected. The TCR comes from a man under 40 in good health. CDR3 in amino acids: CASSMAAPGAGGLVYEQFF. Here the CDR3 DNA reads TGTGCCAGTAGTATGGCAGCCCCAGGAGCAGGGGGCTTGGTATATGAGCAGTTCTTC.